This T cell receptor (beta chain) emerged from a study of blood T cells in healthy people across ages. General study results and limits: Because sorting was not performed, PBMCs prevented conclusive naive versus antigen-experienced comparison. With naive T cell percentage, TCR beta diversity showed a strong correlation.

The use of a sample-barcoded 5' primer and a J-beta primer mix characterized a second PCR of about 7 to 12 cycles. TCRdb used MiXCR to reprocess the 5' RACE reads, holding one entry per CDR3 protein. The sample consists of about 1,800,000 distinct CDR3 sequences, 25% to 30% of them appearing once. In terms of origin and age, donors were healthy Caucasian individuals from Russia aged about 6 to 90. The V end was cut by 4 bases, the J end by 6 bases, with 21 bases between. Germline loops: CDR1 SNHLY, CDR2 FYNNEI. This CDR3 is 16 amino acids long. With regard to this clonotype: As yet, its antigen is unknown.

The clonotype was recovered from a woman aged 30 to 39 in good health. The V call is TRBV2, the J call TRBJ2-5; D is unresolved. Sample: blood. CDR3 in amino acids: CASSVLGGSVGKTQYF. The DNA for the CDR3 is TGTGCCAGCAGTGTTCTCGGCGGCTCGGTCGGAAAGACCCAGTACTTC.